This is a list of T cell receptor beta chains from one sample in a study of T-cell reconstitution after alpha-beta-depleted transplantation in children. TCRdb re-called the PCR reads through MiXCR, storing one row per CDR3 protein. The table lists nearly 400,000 distinct CDR3 sequences, just over 20% of them singletons, with 3% to 4% in the top ten. Sample: PBMCs from the stem cell graft donor, taken from the stem cell graft. The receptors derive from a human donor who donated a stem cell graft to a child with acute myeloid leukemia. Both conserved end residues are trimmed from each CDR3. A D gene is named only where the DNA matches it firmly.

v_call,cdr3_length,j_call,d_call,cdr3_aa
TRBV7-6,10,TRBJ2-7,NA,ASSLGSWEQY
TRBV20-1,11,TRBJ1-1,NA,SARPRMNTEAF
TRBV6-1,11,TRBJ2-5,NA,ASSGQVQETQY
TRBV6-8,13,TRBJ2-3,TRBD2,ASSYIAGAEDTQY
TRBV2,12,TRBJ2-1,TRBD2,ARGSSGTYNEQF
TRBV5-5,13,TRBJ2-6,NA,ASSLDHSGANVLT
TRBV4-3,13,TRBJ2-1,NA,ASSQDLDSGNEQF
TRBV6-5,12,TRBJ2-1,TRBD2,ASSYLGTSGEQF
TRBV21-1,11,TRBJ1-1,NA,ASSKQGRAEAF
TRBV2,12,TRBJ2-5,TRBD2,ASQTSVNQETQY
TRBV28,13,TRBJ2-1,TRBD2,ASSPWTSGNNEQF
TRBV12-3/TRBV12-4,12,TRBJ2-1,NA,ASSFRSGLDEQF
TRBV30,12,TRBJ2-7,TRBD1,AWDSTGRSYEQY
TRBV29-1,13,TRBJ2-2,NA,SVEDAGLNTGELF
TRBV20-1,14,TRBJ2-1,TRBD2,SARPLGTSDYNEQF
TRBV5-1,12,TRBJ2-7,TRBD1,ASQTGTASYEQY
TRBV12-3/TRBV12-4,12,TRBJ1-5,NA,ASSPFGSNQPQH
TRBV7-2,14,TRBJ1-6,NA,ASSPPHRELWSPLH
TRBV12-3/TRBV12-4,12,TRBJ2-3,NA,ASSLGYSTDTQY
TRBV12-5,13,TRBJ2-7,TRBD2,ATGGLGLVMDEQY
TRBV12-3/TRBV12-4,11,TRBJ1-5,NA,ASTGELVQPQH
TRBV20-1,12,TRBJ2-7,TRBD2,SAKIGTTGYEQY
TRBV12-3/TRBV12-4,13,TRBJ2-7,NA,ASSLGAAALYEQY
TRBV4-2,13,TRBJ2-1,TRBD1,ASRHGQGADNEQF
TRBV28,11,TRBJ2-5,TRBD2,ASGLGSIGTQY
TRBV5-1,12,TRBJ2-3,TRBD2,ASSPVAGTDTQY
TRBV12-3/TRBV12-4,12,TRBJ2-7,TRBD1,ASSLQDRVWVQY
TRBV6-2/TRBV6-3,12,TRBJ1-3,NA,ASSFAGGGNTIY
TRBV4-1,14,TRBJ2-1,NA,ASSQVLARSYNEQF
TRBV28,11,TRBJ2-5,NA,ASSGTTGETQY
TRBV7-2,11,TRBJ1-5,NA,ASSFEGVQPQH
TRBV20-1,13,TRBJ2-1,NA,SASTGRRGDDEQF
TRBV29-1,11,TRBJ1-4,TRBD1,SVVGGSDEKLF
TRBV4-3,13,TRBJ2-3,NA,ASSQGLSRTDTQY
TRBV7-6,13,TRBJ2-7,TRBD1,ASSPIPGQQREQY
TRBV12-5,12,TRBJ2-7,NA,ARRTGGPSGEQY
TRBV29-1,11,TRBJ2-3,TRBD2,SARAGEVDTQY
TRBV15,13,TRBJ2-5,TRBD1,ATSGPGQGLETQY
TRBV3-1,15,TRBJ2-7,TRBD1,ASSQDPGTGGAYEQY
TRBV12-3/TRBV12-4,11,TRBJ2-1,NA,ASSWGQPNEQF
TRBV7-2,12,TRBJ2-3,NA,ASSLAFATDTQY
TRBV30,12,TRBJ2-3,NA,AWSSYEGFDTQY
TRBV7-9,13,TRBJ2-6,NA,ASSPDDSGANVLT
TRBV7-9,11,TRBJ2-7,NA,ASSETARGEQY
TRBV12-3/TRBV12-4,11,TRBJ2-7,TRBD1,ASSMDRGDEQY
TRBV14,10,TRBJ1-1,TRBD1,ASRDSRPEAF
TRBV4-2,11,TRBJ1-5,NA,ASSQDEGQPQH
TRBV7-2,13,TRBJ1-2,TRBD1,ASSPAGQGGYGYT
TRBV18,11,TRBJ2-1,NA,ASSPPSSFEQF
TRBV24-1,14,TRBJ2-1,NA,ATSDPRLDPYNEQF
TRBV20-1,13,TRBJ1-2,NA,SARDVKDPGYGYT
TRBV9,12,TRBJ2-5,NA,ASSVGWVGETQY
TRBV5-1,15,TRBJ2-7,NA,ASSPSNRIRKPFEQY
TRBV7-6,12,TRBJ2-1,NA,ASSRLSNDNEQF
TRBV7-2,11,TRBJ1-1,NA,ASSSGPQFIAF
TRBV29-1,13,TRBJ2-1,NA,SVCVVAEVYNEQF
TRBV15,12,TRBJ2-7,NA,ATSRDGSAHEQY